Listed below are T cell receptor beta chains from one sample, sequenced in a study of CD8+ T cells in alopecia areata. Assay used: immunoSEQ multiplex PCR; TCRdb lists only in-frame clones, some missing. This table has approximately 180,000 clones, roughly 65% appearing once. This material consisted of CD4+ T cells sorted from blood, taken at week 0. These receptors all come from a human donor with alopecia areata. The CDR3 runs from the conserved cysteine through the conserved F or W. Fields, in order: J gene, V gene, CDR3 protein.

TRBJ2-5,TRBV4-3,CASSQDIVSLETQYF
TRBJ2-7,TRBV2,CASSDRRQGAVEQYF
TRBJ2-3,TRBV7-3,CASSKQGADTQYF
TRBJ1-1,TRBV18,CASSPSGNTEAFF
TRBJ2-7,TRBV5-1,CASSLDPGSDYEQYF
TRBJ1-2,TRBV5-5,CASSGTRYGYTF
TRBJ1-2,TRBV7-2,CASTFNRDYGYTF
TRBJ1-2,TRBV7-3,CASSLRGQGLYGYTF
TRBJ1-2,TRBV29-1,CSASGDREDYGYTF
TRBJ2-5,TRBV5-1,CASSSGQVETQYF
TRBJ1-1,TRBV29-1,CSADSWYTEAFF
TRBJ1-5,TRBV4-1,CASSQVEGRQVGQPQHF
TRBJ2-7,TRBV6-5,CASGSSGGYEQYF
TRBJ1-1,TRBV29-1,CSVEGLQQGSGAFF
TRBJ2-1,TRBV27,CASSPLLRGGAGNEQFF
TRBJ1-2,TRBV19,CASPFLSGYTF
TRBJ2-4,TRBV29-1,CSVEDGRAGIQYF
TRBJ1-2,TRBV25-1,CASSELHGYTF
TRBJ2-7,TRBV23-1,CASYPGARDEQYF
TRBJ2-7,TRBV7-2,CASSPRDSTYEQYF
TRBJ1-2,TRBV29-1,CSVSKAGGYGYTF
TRBJ2-2,TRBV6-1,CASIVTGRTGELFF
TRBJ2-2,TRBV4-3,CASSQMELSGGRAGELFF
TRBJ2-3,TRBV7-3,CASSFSVGGSTDTQYF
TRBJ1-6,TRBV4-3,CASSQDQAGVGSPLHF
TRBJ2-5,TRBV4-1,CASSRTSQETQYF
TRBJ2-5,TRBV7-2,CASSLQGGAETQYF
TRBJ2-3,TRBV4-1,CASSQVTDTQYF
TRBJ1-1,TRBV6-1,CASSENLVTGSGTEAFF
TRBJ1-1,TRBV30,CAWSDRQNTEAFF
TRBJ2-7,TRBV19,CASPFYEQYF
TRBJ1-1,TRBV29-1,CSANNRRQRGTEAFF